Each of the 17 T cell receptor beta chains below was sequenced from the same sample in a study of CD8 T cells in ankylosing spondylitis (TCRdb year 2017). General findings and caveats noted by the study authors: A TCR beta motif of about eight highly homologous amino acid variants appeared characteristic of blood from ankylosing spondylitis patients.

Antigen specificity for these receptors is unknown. The library was built by means of 5' RACE. Instrument on record: Illumina HiSeq 2500. The public reads were quality trimmed at Q25 with fastp and then assembled into clones with MiXCR by TCRdb, keeping productive beta chains. Each CDR3 protein gets just one entry, which takes the most common genes and DNA from the rows behind it. This sample gives 500,000 to 650,000 distinct CDR3 sequences in total; roughly 5% of them show up just once. The ten largest clones represent 3% to 4% of the sample. Sequenced input: blood, either unsorted or a sorted T cell fraction (not recorded which). The receptors shown here come from a male donor with ankylosing spondylitis.

The table lists this clonotype with many counts. An end of the junction does not agree with germline; a read error may underlie this. Here the CDR3 reads CSVEGQGVFHEQYF. As DNA, the CDR3 is TGCAGCGTAGAAGGACAGGGGGTTTTCCACGAGCAGTACTTC. This chain joins TRBV29-1 and TRBJ2-7; 10 bases fit TRBD1. CDR1 is SQVTM and CDR2 is ANQGSEA in the germline V gene. The CDR3 has 14 residues.

This clonotype was seen at least ten times. V gene TRBV10-3 combines with J gene TRBJ1-5; D is undetermined. CDR3 size: 13 residues. V lost 6 bases and J 5 bases, leaving 11 bases between the germline ends. The germline CDR1 and CDR2 sequences are ENHRY and SYGVKD. The CDR3: CAISAGYYQPQHF. The CDR3, as DNA: TGTGCCATCAGCGCAGGTTACTATCAGCCCCAGCATTTT.

This clonotype came up many times. V is TRBV28 and J is TRBJ1-1; D not resolved. V was shortened by 7 bases and J by 10 bases, with 22 bases between the two germline ends. Germline V CDR1 and CDR2: MDHEN, SYDVKM. The CDR3 runs to 14 residues. CDR3 amino acids: CASTSVGPSWGAFF. The CDR3 DNA reads TGTGCCAGCACCTCCGTGGGCCCCAGCTGGGGAGCTTTCTTT.

V gene TRBV5-1 combines with J gene TRBJ1-6, with 8 bases aligning to TRBD1. V lost 0 bases, J lost 5 bases, and 13 bases stayed unmatched. This CDR3 region has 19 residues. Germline-derived CDR1 and CDR2 are SGHRS and YFSETQ. CDR3: CASSLDSPGQVGNNSPLHF. The CDR3 DNA follows: TGCGCCAGCAGCTTGGACTCCCCGGGACAGGTGGGGAATAATTCACCCCTCCACTTT.

This clonotype was detected many times. The chain joins TRBV28 to TRBJ2-1, with D perhaps being TRBD1 or TRBD2 (5 bases each). Trimming stripped 5 bases from V and 0 bases from J, with 11 bases between. From germline, CDR1 is MDHEN and CDR2 SYDVKM. There are 15 residues in the CDR3. As DNA, the CDR3 is TGTGCCAGCAGTCTCGGGACCATCTCCTACAATGAGCAGTTCTTC. As protein: CASSLGTISYNEQFF.

The table lists this clonotype with many counts. This chain links TRBV12-3 or TRBV12-4 with TRBJ1-4; 8 nucleotides align to TRBD1. The CDR3 runs 15 residues. Trimming at V came to 6 bases and at J to 2 bases, leaving 5 bases not matched to a gene. CDR3 sequence reads: CASSRHRGTNEKLFF. The CDR3 DNA reads as TGTGCCAGCAGCCGACACAGGGGGACTAATGAAAAACTGTTTTTT.

This clonotype was counted at least ten times. The V call is TRBV7-9, the J call TRBJ2-7; D uncertain. V lost 5 bases to trimming and J lost 5 bases, with 13 bases between them. Germline V CDR1 and CDR2: SEHNR, FQNEAQ (reference sequence). The CDR3 is 13 residues long. Here the CDR3 reads CASSRGGKNEQYF. CDR3 DNA: TGTGCCAGCAGCCGAGGTGGGAAGAACGAGCAGTACTTC.

This clonotype was observed many times. The chain uses TRBV20-1 and TRBJ2-3; a possible D gene is TRBD2 (5 bases). Per the germline V gene, CDR1 is DFQATT and CDR2 is SNEGSKA (reference sequence). V lost 3 bases to trimming and J lost 0 bases, with 10 bases between them. The CDR3 length is 14 residues. The CDR3 bases are TGCAGTGCTAGGGACTCTATCAGCACAGATACGCAGTATTTT. Translated, it gives CSARDSISTDTQYF.

This clonotype was counted at least ten times. The V gene is TRBV5-1, the J gene TRBJ2-1; either TRBD1 or TRBD2 may supply D (6 bases each). V was pared by 1 base and J by 14 bases, with 16 bases between. Germline V gene sequence: CDR1 SGHRS, CDR2 YFSETQ. CDR3 length: 13 amino acids. This CDR3 is CASSLLGGLSEFF. CDR3 coding DNA: TGCGCCAGCAGCTTGCTCGGGGGCCTCTCGGAGTTCTTC.

This clonotype has at least ten counts. The chain is built from TRBV29-1 and TRBJ2-4; no definite D call. V lost 4 bases to trimming and J lost 0 bases, with 10 bases between them. CDR3 length equals 14 residues. The germline V gene has CDR1 SQVTM and CDR2 ANQGSEA. The CDR3 DNA reads as TGCAGCGTTGGCCACATACTAGCCAAAAACATTCAGTACTTC. Translated: CSVGHILAKNIQYF.

Only a few counts were recorded for this clonotype. The rearrangement uses TRBV6-1 and TRBJ2-5; 9 bases line up with TRBD1. Per germline, CDR1 MNHNS and CDR2 SASEGT. CDR3 length: 15 amino acids. The V gene end was trimmed by 4 bases and the J gene end by 4 bases; junction bases not matched to a gene: 7. This chain's CDR3 is CASSAQGAYRETQYF. As DNA, the CDR3 is TGTGCCAGCAGTGCACAGGGGGCGTACCGAGAGACCCAGTACTTC.

In its sample, this clonotype was seen many times. This sequence joins TRBV5-1 and TRBJ2-5; the D is unclear. The length of the CDR3 is 13 residues. Trimming removed 0 bases at V and 4 bases at J, with 7 bases between. Germline V gene data show CDR1 as SGHRS and CDR2 as YFSETQ. The CDR3 here is CASSLGHLETQYF. In DNA form, the CDR3 reads TGCGCCAGCAGCTTGGGGCACCTAGAGACCCAGTACTTC. The full variable domain, its missing parts supplied by reference TRBV5-1 and TRBJ2-5, is KAGVTQTPRYLIKTRGQQVTLSCSPISGHRSVSWYQQTPGQGLQFLFEYFSETQRNKGNFPGRFSGRQFSNSRSEMNVSTLELGDSALYLCASSLGHLETQYFGPGTRLLVL.

This clonotype was recorded many times. The rearrangement joins TRBV24-1 to TRBJ1-5; D unclear. The CDR3 contains 17 residues. CDR1 and CDR2 (germline): KGHDR, SFDVKD. V was shortened by 7 bases and J by 0 bases, with 18 bases between the two germline ends. The CDR3: CATSRTRGRYSNQPQHF. The DNA for the CDR3 is TGTGCCACCAGCCGCACCCGAGGCAGATATAGCAATCAGCCCCAGCATTTT.

This clonotype was counted at least ten times. The chain links TRBV20-1 to TRBJ2-2, with D uncertain. Germline assignment: CDR1 DFQATT and CDR2 SNEGSKA (reference sequence). This CDR3 has 14 residues. The ends were cut back, 3 bases at V and 0 bases at J, with 8 bases in the middle. CDR3 sequence (DNA): TGCAGTGCTAGCGGAATCGCGAACACCGGGGAGCTGTTTTTT. Translated: CSASGIANTGELFF.

This chain links TRBV20-1 with TRBJ2-3; D is unclear. Germline values: CDR1 DFQATT, CDR2 SNEGSKA (reference sequence). Trimming left V 0 bases short and J 1 base short, with 8 bases between. The CDR3 has 14 amino acids. CDR3 sequence reads: CSARDISGTDTQYF. The CDR3 region has the DNA TGCAGTGCTAGAGATATCTCTGGCACAGATACGCAGTATTTT.

This clonotype has just a few counts. The V call is TRBV5-1, the J call TRBJ1-2, with 7 bases aligning to TRBD1. CDR3 length: 14 amino acids. Losses at the gene ends were 5 bases for V and 5 bases for J; bases not matched to a gene: 9. Germline V gene sequence: CDR1 SGHRS, CDR2 YFSETQ. This CDR3 is CASSYIGQEYGYTF. In DNA form, the CDR3 reads TGCGCCAGCAGTTATATCGGACAGGAGTATGGCTACACCTTC.

This clonotype was picked up a small number of times. The CDR3 protein is CASSSRTVGQFF. Here the CDR3 DNA reads TGTGCCAGCAGTTCCCGGACAGTGGGGCAGTTCTTC. The chain uses TRBV6-2 or TRBV6-3 and TRBJ2-1; maybe TRBD1 (6 bases). From germline, CDR1 is MNHEY and CDR2 SVGEGT. V was shortened by 4 bases and J by 12 bases, with 13 bases between the two germline ends. The CDR3 extends over 12 amino acids.